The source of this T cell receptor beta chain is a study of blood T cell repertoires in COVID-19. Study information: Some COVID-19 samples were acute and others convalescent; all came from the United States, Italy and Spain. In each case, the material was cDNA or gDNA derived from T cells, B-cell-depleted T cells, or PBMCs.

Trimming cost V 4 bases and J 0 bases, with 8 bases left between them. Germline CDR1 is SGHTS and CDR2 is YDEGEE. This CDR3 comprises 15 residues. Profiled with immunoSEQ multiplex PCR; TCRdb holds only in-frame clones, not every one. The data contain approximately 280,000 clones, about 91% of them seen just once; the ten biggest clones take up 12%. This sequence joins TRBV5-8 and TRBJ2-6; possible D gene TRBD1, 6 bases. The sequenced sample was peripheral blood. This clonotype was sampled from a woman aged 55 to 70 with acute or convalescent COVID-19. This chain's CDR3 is CASSRQASGANVLTF. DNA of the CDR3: TGTGCCAGCAGCCGACAGGCCTCTGGGGCCAACGTCCTGACTTTC.